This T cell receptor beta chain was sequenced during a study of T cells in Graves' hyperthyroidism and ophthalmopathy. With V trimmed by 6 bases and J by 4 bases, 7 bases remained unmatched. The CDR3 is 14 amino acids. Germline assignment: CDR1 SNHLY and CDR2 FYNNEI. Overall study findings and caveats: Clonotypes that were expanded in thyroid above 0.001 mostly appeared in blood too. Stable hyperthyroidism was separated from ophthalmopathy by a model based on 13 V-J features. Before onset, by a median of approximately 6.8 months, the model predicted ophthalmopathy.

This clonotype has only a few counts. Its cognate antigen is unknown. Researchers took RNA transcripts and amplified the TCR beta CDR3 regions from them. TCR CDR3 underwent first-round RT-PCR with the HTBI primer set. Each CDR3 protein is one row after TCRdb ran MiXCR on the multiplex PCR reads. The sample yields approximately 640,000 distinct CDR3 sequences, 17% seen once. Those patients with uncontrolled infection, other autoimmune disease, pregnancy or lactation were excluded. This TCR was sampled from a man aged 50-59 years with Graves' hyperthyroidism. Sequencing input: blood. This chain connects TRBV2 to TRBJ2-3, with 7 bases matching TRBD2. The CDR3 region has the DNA TGTGCCAGCAGGGCTAGCGGAGGTTCAGATACGCAGTATTTT. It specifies CASRASGGSDTQYF.